Each of the 24 T cell receptor beta chains below was sequenced from the same sample in a study of Graves' ophthalmopathy and Graves' hyperthyroidism. CDR3 regions of TCR beta were amplified from RNA transcripts. An opening RT-PCR round employed HTBI primers and preceded a second-round multiplex PCR. Using its own MiXCR run on the multiplex PCR reads, TCRdb lists one record per CDR3 protein. Among more than 1,000,000 distinct CDR3 sequences, about 36% were seen once, and the ten largest hold approximately 12%. Material for sequencing was peripheral blood or thyroid tissue (not recorded which). The receptors here all came from an adult man with Graves' hyperthyroidism.

This clonotype was detected a few times. J is TRBJ1-6 and V is TRBV5-6, with D uncertain. Deletions cut 1 base from V and 5 bases from J, with 13 bases between. The CDR3 is made up of 16 amino acids. Germline lookup yields CDR1 SGHDT and CDR2 YYEEEE. The CDR3 protein is CASSLIGGSDNSPLHF. Written as DNA, the CDR3 is TGTGCCAGCAGCTTGATCGGCGGCTCGGATAATTCACCCCTCCACTTT.

As concerns this clonotype: One junction end does not reproduce the germline sequence, and a read error may be involved. The genes are TRBV2 and TRBJ2-7; a possible D gene is TRBD2 (7 bases). This CDR3 contains 13 residues. Per germline, CDR1 SNHLY and CDR2 FYNNEI. The CDR3 region has the DNA TGTGCCAGCAGCAGCGGCGGGGGCGTCGAGCAGTACTTT. Protein product: CASSSGGGVEQYF.

The chain employs TRBV27 and TRBJ1-5; D call uncertain. Germline values: CDR1 MNHEY, CDR2 SMNVEV (reference sequence). The CDR3 has 15 amino acids. Trimming took 7 bases from V and 4 from J, leaving 17 bases between them. The CDR3 loop is CASTLDGRVNQPQHF. CDR3 bases: TGTGCCAGCACCCTAGACGGAAGGGTGAATCAGCCCCAGCATTTT.

The chain employs TRBV11-2 and TRBJ1-4; D is perhaps TRBD1 (6 bases). The germline V gene has CDR1 SGHAT and CDR2 FQNNGV. V was trimmed by 6 bases and J by 8 bases, leaving 16 bases between them. The CDR3 has 14 residues. The CDR3 sequence is CASSLSLQGEKLFF. Written as DNA, the CDR3 is TGTGCCAGCAGTTTATCCCTTCAGGGGGAAAAACTGTTTTTT.

V gene TRBV6-6 combines with J gene TRBJ2-2; D call uncertain. Deletions cut 2 bases from V and 4 bases from J, with 5 bases between. Germline lookup yields CDR1 MNHNY and CDR2 SVGAGI (reference sequence). CDR3 size: 13 residues. CDR3 in amino acids: CASSYEATGELFF. The CDR3 DNA sequence: TGTGCCAGCAGTTACGAGGCCACCGGGGAGCTGTTTTTT.

This clonotype has at least ten counts. The chain is built from TRBV2 and TRBJ1-2; TRBD1 aligns across 8 bases. The CDR3 is made up of 15 amino acids. Germline V lookup: CDR1 SNHLY, CDR2 FYNNEI. Trimming took 4 bases from V and 8 from J; bases not matched to a gene: 12. CDR3 protein: CASSVNPGGVYGYTF. The CDR3 DNA reads as TGTGCCAGCAGTGTTAACCCAGGGGGCGTCTACGGCTACACCTTC.

The chain employs TRBV6-4 and TRBJ1-1, with D hard to call. The CDR3 sequence is 15 residues long. Between the trimmed V and J ends, which lost 7 bases and 1 base, there was a span of 16 bases. CDR1 MRHNA and CDR2 SNTAGT come from the germline V gene. The CDR3 sequence is CASNPLGWGNTEAFF. In DNA form, the CDR3 reads TGTGCCAGCAACCCTTTGGGATGGGGGAACACTGAAGCTTTCTTT.

This clonotype was counted only a few times. This may be a read error, as it is one base from a much larger clone. This sequence joins TRBV7-2 and TRBJ1-6; D is unresolved. This CDR3 has 14 amino acids. Per the germline V gene, CDR1 is SGHTA and CDR2 is FQGNSA. CDR3: CASSPDRFNSPPHF. The CDR3 bases are TGTGCCAGCAGCCCAGATCGGTTTAATTCACCCCCCCACTTT. Looking up the rest from reference TRBV7-2 and TRBJ1-6 gives the full variable domain: GAGVSQSPSNKVTEKGKDVELRCDPISGHTALYWYRQSLGQGLEFLIYFQGNSAPDKSGLPSDRFSAERTGGSVSTLTIQRTQQEDSAVYLCASSPDRFNSPPHFGNGTRLTVT.

This chain connects TRBV30 to TRBJ2-5; D not resolved. The V end lost 3 bases, the J end lost 5 bases, and 4 bases lay between the germline ends. This CDR3 has 10 residues. The germline V gene encodes CDR1 GTSNPN and CDR2 SVGIG (reference sequence). CDR3 sequence: CAWRDETQYF. CDR3 in DNA: TGTGCCTGGAGGGACGAGACCCAGTACTTC. Combining the CDR3 with reference TRBV30 and TRBJ2-5 gives the whole variable domain SQTIHQWPATLVQPVGSPLSLECTVEGTSNPNLYWYRQAAGRGLQLLFYSVGIGQISSEVPQNLSASRPQDRQFILSSKKLLLSDSGFYLCAWRDETQYFGPGTRLLVL.

CDR3 bases: TGCAGTGCTAGACGGACCGCACTAGCGGAAGCTTTCTTT. It codes for CSARRTALAEAFF. V and J are TRBV20-1 and TRBJ1-1; no definite D call. In germline, CDR1 is DFQATT, CDR2 SNEGSKA (reference sequence). There are 13 residues in the CDR3. V was clipped by 2 bases and J by 8 bases, with 15 bases between them.

This clonotype was seen at least ten times. The chain employs TRBV20-1 and TRBJ1-1; 9 bases align to TRBD1. This CDR3 has 15 residues. V lost 6 bases, J lost 1 base, and 9 bases stayed unmatched. From germline, CDR1 is DFQATT and CDR2 SNEGSKA (reference sequence). The CDR3 DNA reads TGCAGTGCCTCCTGGGACAGGGCCCAGAACACTGAAGCTTTCTTT. It encodes CSASWDRAQNTEAFF.

This clonotype was seen ten or more times. The chain uses TRBV6-5 and TRBJ1-2; D gene unclear. The CDR3 consists of 16 residues. The V gene lost 0 bases and the J gene lost 2 bases, with 13 bases spanning the gap. Germline CDR1 and CDR2: MNHEY and SVGAGI. CDR3 nucleotides: TGTGCCAGCAGTTACTCGCTCGGCAAGCTGAACTATGGCTACACCTTC. This codes for CASSYSLGKLNYGYTF.

The J gene is TRBJ2-7, the V gene TRBV10-3; D ambiguous. Germline-derived CDR1 and CDR2 are ENHRY and SYGVKD. Trimming took 3 bases from V and 9 from J, leaving 12 bases between them. This CDR3 contains 12 residues. For the CDR3, the DNA is TGTGCCATCAGTGAAAGGGCAGTGGGGCAGTACTTC. It specifies CAISERAVGQYF.

Remarks on this clonotype: A much larger clone is a single base away; this may be a read error. The chain combines TRBV12-3 or TRBV12-4 with TRBJ1-2; no clear D. This CDR3 contains 13 residues. The CDR3 DNA reads TGTGTCAGCAGTAGGCGAGGTGACTATGGCTACACCTTC. Protein: CVSSRRGDYGYTF.

The gene calls are TRBV19 and TRBJ2-7; possibly TRBD2 for D (5 bases). The germline CDR1 and CDR2 sequences are LNHDA and SQIVND (reference sequence). The CDR3 covers 14 residues. Between the trimmed V and J ends, which lost 0 bases and 3 bases, there was a span of 9 bases. As DNA, the CDR3 is TGTGCCAGTAGTATAGATGACGGGGTCTACGAGCAGTACTTC. Translated, it gives CASSIDDGVYEQYF.

V usage is TRBV29-1 and J usage is TRBJ2-7; weak D call: TRBD2 (7 bases). Looked up from germline, CDR1 is SQVTM and CDR2 is ANQGSEA. This CDR3 is built from 13 residues. With 4 bases removed from V and 3 bases from J, the gap between germline ends came to 13 bases. CDR3 sequence: CSVGRGAVYEQYF. DNA for the CDR3: TGCAGCGTTGGACGGGGGGCCGTCTACGAGCAGTACTTC.

The genes are TRBV12-3 or TRBV12-4 and TRBJ1-4, with 7 bases aligning to TRBD1. V shed 0 bases, J shed 13 bases, and the junction held 5 bases outside the gene matches. CDR3 size: 13 residues. The chain's CDR3 is CASSLAGTETLFF. For the CDR3, the DNA is TGTGCCAGCAGTTTAGCGGGGACAGAGACACTGTTTTTT.

This clonotype was recorded many times. J is TRBJ2-7 and V is TRBV20-1; 9 bases fit TRBD1. J lost 2 bases, V lost 0 bases, and 5 bases had no gene match. There are 15 residues in the CDR3. CDR1 and CDR2 from the germline V gene are DFQATT and SNEGSKA (reference sequence). CDR3 DNA sequence: TGCAGTGCTAGAGATGCGGGACAGGGACCCTACGAGCAGTACTTC. Translation gives CSARDAGQGPYEQYF.

At least ten counts were recorded for this clonotype. V gene TRBV7-9 combines with J gene TRBJ1-6; D remains ambiguous. Deletions cut 0 bases from V and 10 bases from J, with 10 bases between. The CDR3 is made up of 14 amino acids. Germline V gene lookup returns CDR1 SEHNR and CDR2 FQNEAQ (reference sequence). CDR3 nucleotides: TGTGCCAGCAGCTTAGCAATTGGGGTCTCACCCCTCCACTTT. This codes for CASSLAIGVSPLHF.

Ten or more counts support this clonotype. V is TRBV7-8 and J is TRBJ2-5, with D tentatively TRBD2 (6 bases). V lost 4 bases, J lost 4 bases, and 16 bases lay in between. CDR1 SGHVS and CDR2 FQNEAQ come from the germline V gene. The CDR3 sequence is 15 residues long. The CDR3 loop is CASSYAGARGETQYF. In DNA form, the CDR3 reads TGTGCCAGCAGCTATGCCGGGGCGCGGGGAGAGACCCAGTACTTC. Combining the CDR3 with reference TRBV7-8 and TRBJ2-5 gives the whole variable domain GAGVSQSPRYKVAKRGQDVALRCDPISGHVSLFWYQQALGQGPEFLTYFQNEAQLDKSGLPSDRFFAERPEGSVSTLKIQRTQQEDSAVYLCASSYAGARGETQYFGPGTRLLVL.

The chain couples TRBV20-1 to TRBJ2-7; TRBD1 matches at 9 bases. The V segment lost 6 bases and the J segment 3 bases; nucleotides outside the gene matches: 12. Germline values: CDR1 DFQATT, CDR2 SNEGSKA (reference sequence). The CDR3 covers 15 residues. DNA of the CDR3: TGCAGTGCCAGCAGTTACGGGACAGGGAGCTACGAGCAGTACTTC. Its translation is CSASSYGTGSYEQYF.

This clonotype was recorded a few times. The chain uses TRBV12-3 or TRBV12-4 and TRBJ1-6, with D uncertain. The CDR3 loop spans 13 amino acids. Trimming cost V 2 bases and J 5 bases, with 4 bases left between them. In nucleotides, the CDR3 is TGTGCCAGCAGTTTACAGGATAATTCACCCCTCCACTTT. Translation: CASSLQDNSPLHF.

The chain has TRBV5-1 and TRBJ2-2; possible D gene TRBD1, 5 bases. V dropped 1 base and J dropped 4 bases, with 17 bases sitting between them. This CDR3 has 17 residues. Germline V gene sequence: CDR1 SGHRS, CDR2 YFSETQ. CDR3 coding DNA: TGCGCCAGCAGCTTGCTGATAGGCGGCAGGGTCACCGGGGAGCTGTTTTTT. Translation: CASSLLIGGRVTGELFF.

This clonotype was detected many times. The genes are TRBV20-1 and TRBJ2-2, with no clear D. Deletions cut 5 bases from V and 7 bases from J, with 8 bases between. Germline CDR1 DFQATT, CDR2 SNEGSKA (reference sequence). CDR3 length: 11 amino acids. The CDR3 is CSAPGRGELFF. The CDR3 region has the DNA TGCAGTGCTCCCGGTCGCGGGGAGCTGTTTTTT.